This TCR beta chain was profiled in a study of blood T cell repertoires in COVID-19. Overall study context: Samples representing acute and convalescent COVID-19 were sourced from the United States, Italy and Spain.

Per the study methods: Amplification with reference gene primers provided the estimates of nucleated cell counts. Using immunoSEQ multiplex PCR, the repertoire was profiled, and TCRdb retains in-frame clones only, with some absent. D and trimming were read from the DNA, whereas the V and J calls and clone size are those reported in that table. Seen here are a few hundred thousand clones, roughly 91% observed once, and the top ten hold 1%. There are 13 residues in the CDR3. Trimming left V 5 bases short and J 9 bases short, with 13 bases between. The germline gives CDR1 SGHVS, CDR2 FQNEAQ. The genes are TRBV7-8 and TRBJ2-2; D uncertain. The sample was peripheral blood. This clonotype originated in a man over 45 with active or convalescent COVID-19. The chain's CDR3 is CASSHGPDRELFF. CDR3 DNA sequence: TGTGCCAGCAGCCATGGGCCCGACCGGGAGCTGTTTTTT.